These 25 T cell receptor beta chains share one sample of origin, sequenced in a study of blood T cell repertoires in COVID-19. The method was immunoSEQ multiplex PCR; TCRdb's version includes in-frame clones alone and lacks a portion of them. Here the sample spans hundreds of thousands of clones, around 89% being singletons. Sequencing was carried out using PBMCs or T cells enriched from blood (not recorded which). The receptors were sampled from a woman between 18 and 30 years old with acute COVID-19.

The CDR3 nucleotides read TGTGCCAGCAGCAGACGGACAGGGCAAAGCTCCTACGAGCAGTACTTC. It yields the protein CASSRRTGQSSYEQYF. The chain recombines TRBV5-8 with TRBJ2-7, with 8 bases lining up with TRBD1. The germline CDR1 and CDR2 sequences are SGHTS and YDEGEE. With 4 bases clipped from V and 0 bases from J, the junction kept 9 bases outside the gene matches. The CDR3 is 16 amino acids.

The V call is TRBV28, the J call TRBJ1-2, with D possibly TRBD1 on 5 matching bases. Per the germline V gene, CDR1 is MDHEN and CDR2 is SYDVKM. CDR3 length: 13 amino acids. The V end lost 5 bases, the J end lost 4 bases, and 11 bases lay between the germline ends. The CDR3 DNA is TGTGCCAGCAGTCAACGGGGGTCCTATGGCTACACCTTC. As protein: CASSQRGSYGYTF.

The chain links TRBV2 to TRBJ1-5; the D gene is possibly TRBD1 (5 bases). This CDR3 is built from 13 residues. Trimming removed 8 bases at V and 2 bases at J, with 10 bases between. CDR1 is SNHLY, CDR2 FYNNEI, per germline. CDR3 in DNA: TGTGCCAGCCGAATCAGGGGCAATCAGCCCCAGCATTTT. Its translation: CASRIRGNQPQHF. The whole variable domain, filled in from reference TRBV2 and TRBJ1-5, reads EPEVTQTPSHQVTQMGQEVILRCVPISNHLYFYWYRQILGQKVEFLVSFYNNEISEKSEIFDDQFSVERPDGSNFTLKIRSTKLEDSAMYFCASRIRGNQPQHFGDGTRLSIL.

A word on this clone: Distinct nucleotide sequences in the sample also encode this CDR3. The chain couples TRBV27 to TRBJ1-4, with D unclear. V dropped 6 bases and J dropped 0 bases, with 8 bases sitting between them. CDR1 and CDR2 from the germline V gene are MNHEY and SMNVEV (reference sequence). This CDR3 has 14 amino acids. CDR3 sequence reads: CASSPRATNEKLFF. DNA for the CDR3: TGTGCCAGCAGCCCCCGGGCAACTAATGAAAAACTGTTTTTT. Together with reference TRBV27 and TRBJ1-4, the CDR3 gives the full variable domain: EAQVTQNPRYLITVTGKKLTVTCSQNMNHEYMSWYRQDPGLGLRQIYYSMNVEVTDKGDVPEGYKVSRKEKRNFPLILESPSPNQTSLYFCASSPRATNEKLFFGSGTQLSVL.

The chain carries TRBV6-5 and TRBJ2-7, with 8 bases matching TRBD1. J lost 2 bases, V lost 5 bases, and 5 bases had no gene match. The CDR3 covers 14 residues. Germline CDR1 is MNHEY and CDR2 is SVGAGI. The CDR3 DNA is TGTGCCAGCAGTACAGGACAGGGAACCTACGAGCAGTACTTC. Its translation is CASSTGQGTYEQYF.

This chain uses TRBV9 with TRBJ1-5, with D unresolved. V lost 0 bases and J 4 bases, leaving 11 bases between the germline ends. The CDR3 loop spans 15 amino acids. The germline V gene encodes CDR1 SGDLS and CDR2 YYNGEE. CDR3 protein: CASSVGPSGNQPQHF. The CDR3 nucleotides read TGTGCCAGCAGCGTAGGTCCGTCGGGGAATCAGCCCCAGCATTTT. Combining the CDR3 with reference TRBV9 and TRBJ1-5 gives the whole variable domain DSGVTQTPKHLITATGQRVTLRCSPRSGDLSVYWYQQSLDQGLQFLIQYYNGEERAKGNILERFSAQQFPDLHSELNLSSLELGDSALYFCASSVGPSGNQPQHFGDGTRLSIL.

The chain carries TRBV27 and TRBJ2-7; 7 nucleotides agree with TRBD2. Germline CDR1 and CDR2: MNHEY and SMNVEV (reference sequence). This CDR3 comprises 15 residues. V lost 4 bases, J lost 3 bases, and 9 bases stayed unmatched. The CDR3 region is CASSYRTRPLYEQYF. The CDR3, as DNA: TGTGCCAGCAGTTACCGGACTAGACCTCTCTACGAGCAGTACTTC.

The V call is TRBV19, the J call TRBJ1-5; D is undetermined. V was clipped by 3 bases and J by 2 bases, with 14 bases between them. This CDR3 has 16 residues. From germline, CDR1 is LNHDA and CDR2 SQIVND (reference sequence). The CDR3 region has the DNA TGTGCCAGTAGTATTACGACACAACTCCGCAATCAGCCCCAGCATTTT. This gives the protein CASSITTQLRNQPQHF. Full variable domain (missing parts from reference TRBV19 and TRBJ1-5): DGGITQSPKYLFRKEGQNVTLSCEQNLNHDAMYWYRQDPGQGLRLIYYSQIVNDFQKGDIAEGYSVSREKKESFPLTVTSAQKNPTAFYLCASSITTQLRNQPQHFGDGTRLSIL.

This chain uses TRBV9 with TRBJ2-3, with no clear D. Germline CDR1 SGDLS, CDR2 YYNGEE. The length of the CDR3 is 12 residues. V gave up 4 bases and J gave up 5 bases, with 8 bases separating them. CDR3 DNA sequence: TGTGCCAGCAGCCCTAATGGAGATACGCAGTATTTT. Its protein is CASSPNGDTQYF.

V is TRBV7-3 and J is TRBJ1-1; 10 bases are shared with TRBD1. The CDR3 is 14 residues long. After removal of 6 bases from V and 4 bases from J, the junction contained 5 bases not matched to a gene. Germline V gene lookup returns CDR1 SGHTA and CDR2 FQGTGA. CDR3 coding DNA: TGTGCCAGCAGACCGGACAGGGGGAGCACTGAAGCTTTCTTT. This gives the protein CASRPDRGSTEAFF.

This chain connects TRBV5-1 to TRBJ2-7, with 9 bases lining up with TRBD2. Germline-derived CDR1 and CDR2 are SGHRS and YFSETQ. The CDR3 totals 15 residues. The V segment lost 4 bases and the J segment 3 bases; nucleotides outside the gene matches: 8. The CDR3 protein is CASSGSGRRLYEQYF. CDR3 DNA: TGCGCCAGCAGCGGTAGCGGGAGACGGCTCTACGAGCAGTACTTC. The whole variable domain, filled in from reference TRBV5-1 and TRBJ2-7, reads KAGVTQTPRYLIKTRGQQVTLSCSPISGHRSVSWYQQTPGQGLQFLFEYFSETQRNKGNFPGRFSGRQFSNSRSEMNVSTLELGDSALYLCASSGSGRRLYEQYFGPGTRLTVT.

The chain couples TRBV7-2 to TRBJ1-5, with D possibly being TRBD1 (5 bases). Germline CDR1 SGHTA, CDR2 FQGNSA. Trimming left V 1 base short and J 6 bases short, with 10 bases between. The CDR3 runs to 14 residues. The CDR3 DNA sequence: TGTGCCAGCAGCTTAGTTTGGAGGGGTCAGCCCCAGCATTTT. Translating gives CASSLVWRGQPQHF.

A single count supports this clone. DNA of the CDR3: TGCGCCAGCAGCTTCAGGACAGGGGGCGCGGTCACTGAAGCTTTCTTT. Translation: CASSFRTGGAVTEAFF. This rearrangement joins TRBV5-1 to TRBJ1-1; TRBD1 aligns across 11 bases. The CDR3 loop spans 16 amino acids. With V trimmed by 2 bases and J by 4 bases, 7 bases remained unmatched. Germline CDR1 SGHRS, CDR2 YFSETQ.

V gene TRBV7-9 combines with J gene TRBJ1-6, with 7 bases lining up with TRBD1. Germline CDR1 reads SEHNR; CDR2 reads FQNEAQ (reference sequence). The trim removed 4 bases at V and 0 bases at J, leaving 3 bases unmatched. The CDR3 extends over 16 amino acids. The CDR3 bases are TGTGCCAGCAGCTCGACAGGGATCTCCTATAATTCACCCCTCCACTTT. Translated: CASSSTGISYNSPLHF. Drawing the rest from reference TRBV7-9 and TRBJ1-6, the complete variable domain is DTGVSQNPRHKITKRGQNVTFRCDPISEHNRLYWYRQTLGQGPEFLTYFQNEAQLEKSRLLSDRFSAERPKGSFSTLEIQRTEQGDSAMYLCASSSTGISYNSPLHFGNGTRLTVT.

J is TRBJ1-2 and V is TRBV24-1; 9 bases align to TRBD1. The CDR3 is made up of 15 amino acids. Germline-derived CDR1 and CDR2 are KGHDR and SFDVKD. V lost 12 bases and J lost 11; bases outside the gene matches: 21. The CDR3, as DNA: TGTGCCGCCCCACAGGGGGCCCACATTGGAGAGGGGTACACCTTC. Translating gives CAAPQGAHIGEGYTF.

The chain recombines TRBV14 with TRBJ1-2; 7 nucleotides align to TRBD1. This CDR3 is built from 16 residues. Germline V gene sequence: CDR1 SGHDN, CDR2 FVKESK. The J segment lost 4 bases and the V segment lost 5 bases, leaving 13 bases of the junction unmatched. The CDR3 DNA reads TGTGCCAGCAGCTTACTAACAGGGGTGAACGGCTATGGCTACACCTTC. Encoded protein: CASSLLTGVNGYGYTF.

The V gene is TRBV28, the J gene TRBJ2-1, with D perhaps matching TRBD2 (6 bases). Trimming took off 3 bases at V and 8 bases at J, with 17 bases between the two ends. The CDR3 consists of 15 residues. The germline gives CDR1 MDHEN, CDR2 SYDVKM. CDR3 sequence (DNA): TGTGCCAGCAGTTTCCCCGGGACTCAAGGTCATGAGCAGTTCTTC. Translated: CASSFPGTQGHEQFF.

The chain couples TRBV30 to TRBJ1-1, with a possible D match to TRBD1 (5 bases). Germline V gene lookup returns CDR1 GTSNPN and CDR2 SVGIG (reference sequence). This CDR3 has 16 residues. The V end was cut by 3 bases, the J end by 0 bases, with 17 bases between. CDR3 sequence reads: CAWRALGGPLNTEAFF. CDR3 DNA sequence: TGTGCCTGGAGAGCACTCGGGGGACCACTGAACACTGAAGCTTTCTTT.

DNA for the CDR3: TGCGCCAGCAGCGGGGAGGTGAAGGAAAAACTGTTTTTT. Its translation: CASSGEVKEKLFF. The chain couples TRBV5-1 to TRBJ1-4; no clear D gene. The CDR3 length is 13 residues. CDR1 and CDR2 from the germline V gene are SGHRS and YFSETQ. Trimming took 4 bases from V and 8 from J, leaving 12 bases between them.

The DNA of the CDR3 is TGTGCCAGCAGCCTACAGGGTTCCCAGCCCCAGCATTTT. Its translation: CASSLQGSQPQHF. The chain joins TRBV27 to TRBJ1-5; the D gene is possibly TRBD1 (6 bases). With 6 bases removed from V and 7 bases from J, the gap between germline ends came to 13 bases. Germline V gene lookup returns CDR1 MNHEY and CDR2 SMNVEV (reference sequence). CDR3 size: 13 residues.

This clone came up once. The chain has TRBV5-1 and TRBJ2-5; 10 bases align to TRBD1. Germline V gene sequence: CDR1 SGHRS, CDR2 YFSETQ. The CDR3 spans 16 residues. J was trimmed by 3 bases and V by 5 bases; bases with no gene match: 10. The CDR3 DNA is TGCGCCAGCAGTTTATTGGGGGGACAGGGGAAAGAGACCCAGTACTTC. Translating gives CASSLLGGQGKETQYF.

CDR3 region: CASSQTANTEAFF. The CDR3 bases are TGTGCCAGCTCACAAACAGCGAACACTGAAGCTTTCTTT. The V gene is TRBV18, the J gene TRBJ1-1; D gene unclear. The V and J ends lost 4 bases and 1 base respectively, with 7 bases between them. Germline lookup yields CDR1 KGHSH and CDR2 LQKENI. The length of the CDR3 is 13 residues.

A remark on this clone: A read error may produce the germline difference seen at one junction end. The gene calls are TRBV15 and TRBJ2-5; perhaps TRBD2 as D (5 bases). Germline V lookup: CDR1 LNHNV, CDR2 YYDKDF (reference sequence). CDR3 size: 15 residues. CDR3 sequence (DNA): TGTGCCAGCAGCAGGCGCCGGGGTGTAGGAGAGACCCAGTACTTC. It yields the protein CASSRRRGVGETQYF.

The CDR3 DNA follows: TGTGCCAGCCGGGACACGGCACGTGCAGATACGCAGTATTTT. Translation: CASRDTARADTQYF. The chain employs TRBV30 and TRBJ2-3; weak D call: TRBD1 (6 bases). The CDR3 covers 14 residues. From germline, CDR1 is GTSNPN and CDR2 SVGIG (reference sequence). V was cut by 8 bases and J by 4 bases, with 19 bases left in between.

This sequence joins TRBV29-1 and TRBJ1-2, with a weak D call TRBD1 (6 bases). CDR3 length: 13 residues. Germline CDR1 reads SQVTM; CDR2 reads ANQGSEA. The germline V and J ends were trimmed by 2 bases and 3 bases, with 10 bases remaining between them. The CDR3 loop reads CSVEPGDHYGYTF. The DNA for the CDR3 is TGCAGCGTTGAACCAGGGGACCACTATGGCTACACCTTC.